These T cell receptor beta chains were read from a single sample in a study of blood T cell repertoires in COVID-19. Libraries were prepared by immunoSEQ multiplex PCR; TCRdb keeps only in-frame clonotypes and omits some of them. Here the sample spans about 200,000 clones, approximately 86% being singletons. Sequencing was carried out using PBMCs or T cells enriched from blood (not recorded which). All receptors derive from a woman aged 40 to 50 with acute COVID-19. Both conserved end residues are part of each CDR3. D genes are given only for firm matches. Rows may omit the clone size; those that give it use once, few, many or a size class.

TRBJ1-3 - - TRBV12-3/TRBV12-4 CASSVFGNTIYF TGTGCCAGCAGTGTCTTTGGAAACACCATATATTTT
TRBJ2-1 - - TRBV28 CASSSPSGRVGEQFF TGTGCCAGCAGTTCTCCCTCTGGTCGTGTCGGTGAGCAGTTCTTC
TRBJ2-5 TRBD2 - TRBV7-2 CARAGTSGGETQYF TGTGCCAGAGCAGGGACTAGCGGTGGGGAGACCCAGTACTTC
TRBJ1-1 - - TRBV15 CATSSRIDGTEAFF TGTGCCACCAGCAGCCGGATCGACGGGACTGAAGCTTTCTTT
TRBJ1-6 - once TRBV3-1/TRBV3-2 CASSQIGEVGNSPLHF TGTGCCAGCAGCCAAATTGGGGAGGTGGGTAATTCACCCCTCCACTTT
TRBJ1-2 - - TRBV27 CASSLGRDGGYGYTF TGTGCCAGCAGTCTAGGGAGGGACGGGGGCTATGGCTACACCTTC
TRBJ2-7 TRBD2 few TRBV5-1 CASRGASGKVGEQYF TGCGCCAGCCGGGGGGCTAGCGGGAAGGTTGGCGAGCAGTACTTC
TRBJ2-3 - - TRBV29-1 CSVGTLTGADTQYF TGCAGCGTAGGTACCCTGACCGGGGCAGATACGCAGTATTTT
TRBJ1-5 - - TRBV27 CASRPTGFGPQHF TGTGCCAGCAGGCCGACAGGTTTCGGTCCCCAGCATTTT
TRBJ2-7 TRBD2 - TRBV4-1 CASSQGVSITKLANEQYF TGCGCCAGCAGCCAAGGGGTATCCATAACGAAACTAGCGAACGAGCAGTACTTC
TRBJ1-1 TRBD1 - TRBV7-9 CASSLSDRTSF TGTGCCAGCAGCTTATCGGACAGGACGAGCTTT
TRBJ2-2 - - TRBV3-1/TRBV3-2 CASSHLGQTRTGELFF TGTGCCAGCAGCCATCTGGGACAAACTCGCACCGGGGAGCTGTTTTTT
TRBJ2-6 - few TRBV14 CASSPLGEASGANVLTF TGTGCCAGCAGCCCTCTTGGCGAGGCCTCTGGGGCCAACGTCCTGACTTTC
TRBJ2-1 TRBD1 - TRBV6-5 CATDDRGRNEQFF TGTGCCACCGACGACAGGGGGCGAAATGAGCAGTTCTTC
TRBJ1-3 TRBD1 - TRBV28 CASGQVKGNTIYF TGTGCCAGCGGACAGGTCAAGGGAAACACCATATATTTT
TRBJ2-5 TRBD2 once TRBV11-3 CASSARRGAGETQYF TGTGCCAGCAGCGCCCGGCGGGGGGCTGGGGAGACCCAGTACTTC
TRBJ1-2 TRBD1 few TRBV5-1 CASSQNTGVGKTYTF TGCGCCAGCAGCCAAAACACAGGGGTGGGAAAAACCTACACCTTC
TRBJ1-6 - - TRBV7-3 CASRKEANSPLHF TGTGCCAGCCGAAAGGAGGCTAATTCACCCCTCCACTTT
TRBJ2-2 TRBD2 - TRBV12-3/TRBV12-4 CVSAGEVGELFF TGTGTCTCGGCGGGAGAGGTCGGGGAGCTGTTTTTT
TRBJ2-7 - - TRBV2 CASVPPGNSYEQYF TGTGCCAGCGTACCCCCGGGGAATTCCTACGAGCAGTACTTC
TRBJ1-4 - many TRBV4-1 CASSQIVRNEKLFF TGCGCCAGCAGCCAAATCGTCCGGAATGAAAAACTGTTTTTT
TRBJ2-2 - - TRBV7-3 CASSPRTGELFF TGTGCCAGCAGCCCCCGGACCGGGGAGCTGTTTTTT
TRBJ1-3 TRBD1 - TRBV19 CASSPRQGVGNTIYF TGTGCCAGTAGTCCTCGTCAGGGGGTAGGAAACACCATATATTTT
TRBJ2-2 TRBD2 - TRBV19 CASSLERLAVNTGELFF TGTGCCAGTAGTCTAGAGCGGCTAGCGGTGAACACCGGGGAGCTGTTTTTT
TRBJ2-3 - - TRBV27 CASSLFSIVSSTDTQYF TGTGCCAGCAGTTTATTTTCTATTGTTTCTAGCACAGATACGCAGTATTTT
TRBJ1-2 - - TRBV4-3 CASSQQGTVYGYTF TGCGCCAGCAGCCAACAGGGAACGGTCTATGGCTACACCTTC
TRBJ2-1 - few TRBV28 CASSLRYRLVDNEQFF TGTGCCAGCAGCCTAAGATATCGACTAGTTGATAATGAGCAGTTCTTC
TRBJ2-5 TRBD2 - TRBV5-5 CASTNPGLAGGGGETQYF TGTGCCAGCACAAACCCGGGACTAGCGGGAGGTGGTGGAGAGACCCAGTACTTC
TRBJ2-1 TRBD2 - TRBV5-1 CASSFQAGNEQFF TGCGCCAGCAGCTTCCAAGCGGGGAATGAGCAGTTCTTC
TRBJ2-5 TRBD1 - TRBV28 CASSSWDSFTQETQYF TGTGCCAGCAGTTCCTGGGACAGCTTCACCCAAGAGACCCAGTACTTC
TRBJ2-5 - - TRBV29-1 CSVVVGAFETQYF TGCAGCGTTGTAGTTGGGGCTTTTGAGACCCAGTACTTC
TRBJ2-7 TRBD2 few TRBV20-1 CSASSGLPYEQYF TGCAGTGCTAGTAGCGGGTTACCCTACGAGCAGTACTTC
TRBJ1-6 - - TRBV28 CASSYLQGILGDSPLHF TGTGCCAGCAGTTACCTACAGGGAATCTTAGGGGATTCACCCCTCCACTTT
TRBJ2-2 - - TRBV3-1/TRBV3-2 CASSHPRGGVTGELFF TGTGCCAGCAGCCATCCCAGGGGTGGGGTCACCGGGGAGCTGTTTTTT
TRBJ2-7 - - TRBV19 CASSPGSYEQYF TGTGCCAGTTCCCCGGGCTCCTACGAGCAGTACTTC
TRBJ2-7 TRBD2 - TRBV19 CASSSLSGSAYEQYF TGTGCCAGTAGTTCCCTCAGCGGGAGCGCCTACGAGCAGTACTTC
TRBJ2-7 TRBD2 - TRBV19 CASSMGSGSSYEQYF TGTGCCAGTAGTATGGGAAGCGGGAGCTCCTACGAGCAGTACTTC
TRBJ2-2 - - TRBV19 CASSILLLNTGELFF TGTGCCAGTAGTATACTTTTACTGAACACCGGGGAGCTGTTTTTT
TRBJ2-1 TRBD1 once TRBV7-9 CASSLRLSGTGSGNEQFF TGTGCCAGCAGCTTACGACTCAGCGGGACAGGGAGTGGGAATGAGCAGTTCTTC
TRBJ1-1 TRBD1 - TRBV28 CASRSTTGALPFF TGTGCCAGCAGGAGTACCACAGGGGCGCTCCCTTTCTTT
TRBJ2-1 - - TRBV7-2 CASSLRIPGSGNEQFF TGTGCCAGCAGCTTACGGATTCCCGGGAGTGGCAATGAGCAGTTCTTC
TRBJ2-6 - - TRBV9 CASSGRVSGANVLTF TGTGCCAGCAGCGGGAGGGTTTCTGGGGCCAACGTCCTGACTTTC
TRBJ1-5 - - TRBV27 CASSLNGNQPQHF TGTGCCAGCAGTCTAAACGGGAACCAGCCCCAGCATTTT
TRBJ2-1 TRBD2 - TRBV7-3 CASSLLAGGAGEQFF TGTGCCAGCAGCCTGCTAGCGGGAGGGGCTGGTGAGCAGTTCTTC
TRBJ2-1 - few TRBV5-1 CASSAGPSSYNEQFF TGCGCCAGCAGCGCAGGCCCGAGCTCCTACAATGAGCAGTTCTTC
TRBJ1-5 - - TRBV7-2 CASSLSPLTGDQPQHF TGTGCCAGCAGCTTAAGTCCCTTGACGGGGGATCAGCCCCAGCATTTT
TRBJ1-6 TRBD1 few TRBV19 CASAMGGTGSSPLHF TGTGCCAGCGCAATGGGGGGGACAGGGAGCTCACCCCTCCACTTT
TRBJ1-1 - - TRBV14 CASSRGLGGAEAFF TGTGCCAGCAGCCGAGGTTTAGGGGGGGCTGAAGCTTTCTTT
TRBJ2-1 TRBD2 - TRBV14 CASSPLAAGVNEQFF TGTGCCAGCAGCCCCCTAGCGGCGGGGGTTAATGAGCAGTTCTTC
TRBJ2-7 TRBD1 - TRBV28 CASRSTPGQGAFEQYF TGTGCCAGCCGTTCCACCCCGGGACAGGGGGCTTTCGAGCAGTACTTC
TRBJ2-7 TRBD1 - TRBV6-5 CATGQGAGEQYF TGTGCAACGGGACAGGGGGCGGGAGAGCAGTACTTC
TRBJ2-1 - - TRBV10-2 CASREDRVAAYNEQFF TGCGCCAGCAGAGAAGACAGAGTTGCCGCCTACAATGAGCAGTTCTTC
TRBJ1-2 TRBD1 - TRBV28 CASSWGQGTYGYTF TGTGCCAGCAGCTGGGGACAGGGAACCTATGGCTACACCTTC
TRBJ2-1 - once TRBV27 CASSSRQQPDNEQFF TGTGCCAGCAGTTCTAGACAGCAACCAGACAATGAGCAGTTCTTC
TRBJ2-3 TRBD2 - TRBV18 CASSRGLGGTDTQYF TGTGCCAGCTCACGAGGACTAGGGGGCACAGATACGCAGTATTTT
TRBJ2-1 TRBD2 - TRBV10-3 CAISDQREGPGNEQFF TGTGCCATCAGTGACCAGCGGGAGGGCCCGGGCAATGAGCAGTTCTTC
TRBJ2-1 TRBD1 - TRBV2 CASKPGQGAREQFF TGTGCCAGCAAACCGGGACAGGGGGCAAGGGAGCAGTTCTTC
TRBJ2-5 - - TRBV12-3/TRBV12-4 CASSFTQGETQYF TGTGCCAGCAGTTTTACGCAGGGGGAGACCCAGTACTTC